This T cell receptor beta chain appears in the sequencing data of a study of OX40 agonist ivuxolimab in advanced cancers. Some clones are missing from TCRdb's copy, which holds only in-frame ones; the method was immunoSEQ multiplex PCR. This table has about 75,000 clones, 70% to 90% appearing once. Looked up from germline, CDR1 is SGHRS and CDR2 is YFSETQ. This CDR3 comprises 12 residues. Trimming stripped 0 bases from V and 4 bases from J, with 4 bases between. The chain has TRBV5-1 and TRBJ2-5, with unresolved D. This clonotype was sampled from an adult with an advanced solid tumor such as melanoma, head and neck, liver or kidney cancer. The material sequenced was CD4+ or CD8+ T cells sorted from blood, taken in a trial of the OX40 agonist ivuxolimab. CDR3 sequence: CASSLAVETQYF. In nucleotides, the CDR3 is TGCGCCAGCAGCTTGGCCGTAGAGACCCAGTACTTC.